This entry describes one T cell receptor beta chain. Its specificity is not known. This sample stems from a study of blood T cells in healthy people across ages. The study's findings and limits: Strong correlation was found linking TCR beta diversity to naive T cell percentage.

The V and J ends lost 4 bases and 0 bases respectively, with 13 bases between them. Germline V lookup: CDR1 LGHNA, CDR2 YSLEER. The CDR3 covers 16 residues. Every sample gave at least 5 micrograms of total RNA when it was extracted. Next came a second PCR, run for about 6 to 11 cycles, which used a sample-barcoded 5' primer along with a J-beta primer mix. TCRdb re-called the 5' RACE reads with MiXCR, one entry per CDR3 protein. The data hold under 2,000,000 distinct CDR3 sequences, with less than 50% observed a single time. Sequences were obtained from blood. This clonotype was obtained from a woman in her forties in good health. The chain has TRBV4-3 and TRBJ2-1, with TRBD2 as a possible D gene (5 bases). As DNA, the CDR3 is TGCGCCAGCAGCCCCAAATCGGGGTTCTCCTACAATGAGCAGTTCTTC. Amino acid sequence: CASSPKSGFSYNEQFF.